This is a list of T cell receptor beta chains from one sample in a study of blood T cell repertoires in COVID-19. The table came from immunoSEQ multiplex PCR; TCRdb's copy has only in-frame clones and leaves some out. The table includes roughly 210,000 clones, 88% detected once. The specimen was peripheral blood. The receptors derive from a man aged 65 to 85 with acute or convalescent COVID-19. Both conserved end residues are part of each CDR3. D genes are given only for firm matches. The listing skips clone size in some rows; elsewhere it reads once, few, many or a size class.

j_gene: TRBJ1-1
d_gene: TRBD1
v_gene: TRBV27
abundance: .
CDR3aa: CASSSTGVGSTEAFF
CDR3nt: TGTGCCAGCAGTTCCACAGGGGTGGGGAGCACTGAAGCTTTCTTT

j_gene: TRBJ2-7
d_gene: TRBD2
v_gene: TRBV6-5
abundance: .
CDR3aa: CASSILARSSYEQYF
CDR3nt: TGTGCCAGCAGTATACTAGCGAGGAGCTCCTACGAGCAGTACTTC

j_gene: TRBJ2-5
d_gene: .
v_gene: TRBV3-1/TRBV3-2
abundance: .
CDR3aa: CASSQAGSRGTQYF
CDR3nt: TGTGCCAGCAGCCAAGCGGGGAGTCGGGGGACCCAGTACTTC

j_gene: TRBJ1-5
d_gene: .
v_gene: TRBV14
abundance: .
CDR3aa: CASSHGNQPQHF
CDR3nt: TGTGCCAGCAGCCACGGTAATCAGCCCCAGCATTTT

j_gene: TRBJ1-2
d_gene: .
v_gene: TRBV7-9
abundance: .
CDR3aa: CASSFQWAQGRDGYTF
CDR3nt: TGTGCCAGCAGCTTTCAATGGGCCCAGGGGAGGGATGGCTACACCTTC

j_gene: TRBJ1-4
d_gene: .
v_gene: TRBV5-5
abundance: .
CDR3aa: CASSLGQRGEKLFF
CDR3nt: TGTGCCAGCAGCTTAGGACAAAGGGGTGAAAAACTGTTTTTT

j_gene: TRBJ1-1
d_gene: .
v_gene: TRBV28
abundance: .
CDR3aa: CASRRGAKNTEAFF
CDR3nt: TGTGCCAGCCGTCGGGGGGCTAAGAACACTGAAGCTTTCTTT

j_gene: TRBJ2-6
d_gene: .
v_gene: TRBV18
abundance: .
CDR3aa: CASSGVTGYSGANVLTF
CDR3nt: TGTGCCAGCTCAGGGGTAACAGGGTACTCTGGGGCCAACGTCCTGACTTTC

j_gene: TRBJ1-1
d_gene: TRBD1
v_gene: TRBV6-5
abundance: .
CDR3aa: CASSSQGASKAFF
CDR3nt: TGTGCCAGCAGTTCGCAGGGGGCTTCAAAAGCTTTCTTT

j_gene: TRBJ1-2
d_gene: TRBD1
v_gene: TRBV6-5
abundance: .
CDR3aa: CASGRQGPNYGYTF
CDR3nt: TGTGCCAGCGGAAGACAGGGACCTAACTATGGCTACACCTTC

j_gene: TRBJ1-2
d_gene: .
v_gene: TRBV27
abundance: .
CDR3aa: CASSSLQGHYGYTF
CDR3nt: TGTGCCAGCAGTTCCCTACAGGGCCACTATGGCTACACCTTC

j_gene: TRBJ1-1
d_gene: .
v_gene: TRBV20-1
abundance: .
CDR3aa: CSPERGTEAFF
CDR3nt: TGCAGTCCAGAGAGGGGGACTGAAGCTTTCTTT

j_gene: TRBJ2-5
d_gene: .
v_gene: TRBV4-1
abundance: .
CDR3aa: CASSPMGGQETQYF
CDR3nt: TGCGCCAGCAGTCCCATGGGCGGGCAAGAGACCCAGTACTTC

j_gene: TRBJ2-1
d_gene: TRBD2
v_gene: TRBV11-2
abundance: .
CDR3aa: CASSSLPSGIYNEQFF
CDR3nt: TGTGCCAGCAGCTCCCTTCCTAGCGGGATCTACAATGAGCAGTTCTTC

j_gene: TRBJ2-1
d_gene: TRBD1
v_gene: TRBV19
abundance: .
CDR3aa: CASSIPGQGGEQFF
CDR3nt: TGTGCCAGTAGTATCCCCGGACAGGGGGGTGAGCAGTTCTTC

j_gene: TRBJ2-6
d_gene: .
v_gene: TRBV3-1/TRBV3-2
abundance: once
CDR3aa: CASSHRGSGANVLTF
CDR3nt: TGTGCCAGCAGCCACCGGGGCTCTGGGGCCAACGTCCTGACTTTC

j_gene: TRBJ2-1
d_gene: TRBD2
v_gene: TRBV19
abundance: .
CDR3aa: CASSPTAGRYGEQFF
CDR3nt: TGTGCCAGTAGCCCAACAGCGGGGAGATACGGTGAGCAGTTCTTC

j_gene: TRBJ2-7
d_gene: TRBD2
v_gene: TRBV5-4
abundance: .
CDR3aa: CASSLGTASGRAEQYF
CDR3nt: TGTGCCAGCAGCTTGGGTACCGCTAGCGGGAGGGCCGAGCAGTACTTC

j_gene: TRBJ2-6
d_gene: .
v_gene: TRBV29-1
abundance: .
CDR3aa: CSVSGFGANVLTF
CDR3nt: TGCAGCGTGTCGGGGTTTGGGGCCAACGTCCTGACTTTC

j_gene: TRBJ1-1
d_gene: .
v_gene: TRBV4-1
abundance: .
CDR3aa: CASSQDHSGKPTEAFF
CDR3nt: TGCGCCAGCAGCCAAGATCATTCAGGGAAACCCACTGAAGCTTTCTTT

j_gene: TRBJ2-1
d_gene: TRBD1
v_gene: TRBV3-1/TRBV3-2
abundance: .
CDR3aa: CASSQPYRGSEQFF
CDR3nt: TGTGCCAGCAGCCAACCCTACAGGGGTAGTGAGCAGTTCTTC

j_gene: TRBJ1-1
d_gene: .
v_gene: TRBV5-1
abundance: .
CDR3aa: CASSLAQENTEAFF
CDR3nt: TGCGCCAGCAGCTTGGCACAGGAGAACACTGAAGCTTTCTTT

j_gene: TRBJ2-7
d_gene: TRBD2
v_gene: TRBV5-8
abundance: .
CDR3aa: CASSSSGRNDEQYF
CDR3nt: TGTGCCAGCAGTTCTAGCGGGAGGAATGACGAGCAGTACTTC

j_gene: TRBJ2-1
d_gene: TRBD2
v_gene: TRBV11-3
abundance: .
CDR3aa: CASSLEGGSYNEQFF
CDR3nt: TGTGCCAGCAGCTTAGAAGGCGGGAGTTACAATGAGCAGTTCTTC

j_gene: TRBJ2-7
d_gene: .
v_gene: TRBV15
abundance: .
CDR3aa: CATSRDDSTYEQYF
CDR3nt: TGTGCCACCAGCAGAGATGACAGCACCTACGAGCAGTACTTC

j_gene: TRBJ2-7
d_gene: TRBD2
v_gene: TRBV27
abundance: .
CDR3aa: CASSLSGLAASSYEQYF
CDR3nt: TGTGCCAGCAGTTTATCAGGACTAGCGGCTTCCTCCTACGAGCAGTACTTC

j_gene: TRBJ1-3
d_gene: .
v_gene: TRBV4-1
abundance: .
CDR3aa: CASSQVRGGQIGNTIYF
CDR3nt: TGCGCCAGCAGCCAAGTCAGGGGCGGACAGATCGGAAACACCATATATTTT

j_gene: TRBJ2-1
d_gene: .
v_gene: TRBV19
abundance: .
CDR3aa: CASSISLGGTSYNEQFF
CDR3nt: TGTGCCAGTAGTATTAGTTTGGGCGGGACTTCCTACAATGAGCAGTTCTTC

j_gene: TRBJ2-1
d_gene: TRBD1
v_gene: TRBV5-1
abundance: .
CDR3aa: CASRTDRDTYDNEQFF
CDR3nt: TGCGCCAGCAGAACCGACAGGGATACCTACGACAATGAGCAGTTCTTC

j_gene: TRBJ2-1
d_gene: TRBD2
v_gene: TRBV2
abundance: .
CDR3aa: CASSHAGGPRNEQFF
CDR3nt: TGTGCCAGCAGTCACGCGGGAGGGCCGAGAAATGAGCAGTTCTTC

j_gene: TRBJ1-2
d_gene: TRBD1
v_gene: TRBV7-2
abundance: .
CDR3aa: CASSLGDRVNYGYTF
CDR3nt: TGTGCCAGCAGCTTAGGGGACAGAGTTAACTATGGCTACACCTTC

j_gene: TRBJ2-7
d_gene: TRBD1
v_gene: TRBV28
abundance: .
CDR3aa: CASMDRGPGEQYF
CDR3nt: TGTGCCAGCATGGACAGGGGGCCGGGGGAGCAGTACTTC

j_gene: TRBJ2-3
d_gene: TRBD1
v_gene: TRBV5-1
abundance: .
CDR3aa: CASEPGQSTDTQYF
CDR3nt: TGCGCCAGCGAACCGGGACAGTCCACAGATACGCAGTATTTT

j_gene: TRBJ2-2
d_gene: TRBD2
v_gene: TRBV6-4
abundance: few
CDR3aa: CASSASGITGELFF
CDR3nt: TGTGCCAGCAGTGCTAGCGGGATTACCGGGGAGCTGTTTTTT

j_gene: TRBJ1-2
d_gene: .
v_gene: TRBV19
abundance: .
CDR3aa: CASSNRDIYGYTF
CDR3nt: TGTGCCAGTAGCAACCGGGACATCTATGGCTACACCTTC

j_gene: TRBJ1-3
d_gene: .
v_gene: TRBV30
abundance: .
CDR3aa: CAWSLGTKGNTIYF
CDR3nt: TGTGCCTGGAGTCTGGGGACAAAGGGAAACACCATATATTTT

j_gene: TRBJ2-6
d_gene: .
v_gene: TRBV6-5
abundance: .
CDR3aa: CASRAQGSGANVLTF
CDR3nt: TGTGCCAGCAGAGCACAGGGTTCTGGGGCCAACGTCCTGACTTTC

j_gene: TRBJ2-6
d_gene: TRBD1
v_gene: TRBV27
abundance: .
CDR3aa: CASSNRGMGSGANVLTF
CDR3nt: TGTGCCAGCAGTAACAGGGGCATGGGCTCTGGGGCCAACGTCCTGACTTTC

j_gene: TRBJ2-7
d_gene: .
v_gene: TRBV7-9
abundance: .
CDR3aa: CASSLGLDSYEQYF
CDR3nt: TGTGCCAGCAGCTTAGGCCTGGACAGCTACGAGCAGTACTTC

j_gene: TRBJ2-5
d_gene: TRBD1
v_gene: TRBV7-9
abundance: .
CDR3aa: CASSLGTGEETQYF
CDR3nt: TGTGCCAGCAGCTTAGGAACAGGGGAAGAGACCCAGTACTTC

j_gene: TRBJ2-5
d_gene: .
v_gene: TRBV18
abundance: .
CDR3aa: CASSLDLAGEETQYF
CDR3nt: TGTGCCAGCTCACTCGATCTAGCAGGCGAAGAGACCCAGTACTTC

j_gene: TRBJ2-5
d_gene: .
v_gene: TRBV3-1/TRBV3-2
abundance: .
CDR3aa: CASSPEWLRKTQYF
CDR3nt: TGTGCCAGCAGCCCCGAGTGGCTGAGGAAGACCCAGTACTTC

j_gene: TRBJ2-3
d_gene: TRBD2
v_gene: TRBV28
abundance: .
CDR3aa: CASSGEGIGTDTQYF
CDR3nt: TGTGCCAGCAGTGGGGAGGGGATTGGCACAGATACGCAGTATTTT

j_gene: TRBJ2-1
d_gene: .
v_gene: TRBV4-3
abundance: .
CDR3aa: CASSQDASSYNEQFF
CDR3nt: TGCGCCAGCAGCCAAGACGCGAGCTCCTACAATGAGCAGTTCTTC

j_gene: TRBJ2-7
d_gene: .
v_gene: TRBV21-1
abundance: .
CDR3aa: CANPGTFYEQYF
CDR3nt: TGTGCCAATCCGGGGACTTTCTACGAGCAGTACTTC

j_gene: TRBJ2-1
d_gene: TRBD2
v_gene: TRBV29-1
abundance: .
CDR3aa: CSVAGGATVGGYNEQFF
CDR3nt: TGCAGCGTCGCCGGGGGGGCTACGGTCGGAGGTTACAATGAGCAGTTCTTC

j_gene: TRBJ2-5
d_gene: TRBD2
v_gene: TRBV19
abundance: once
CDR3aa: CASGLAGTIDETQYF
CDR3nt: TGTGCCAGTGGACTAGCGGGTACCATTGACGAGACCCAGTACTTC